The 19 T cell receptor beta chains in this list originate from one sample, sequenced in a study of blood T cell repertoires in COVID-19. Produced via immunoSEQ multiplex PCR; TCRdb's table is partial and in-frame only. This sample yields under 200,000 clones, of which around 84% are seen a single time; under 6% belongs to the top ten. The sequenced sample was peripheral blood. All receptors derive from a woman in her 50s with COVID-19, enrolled during active disease.

This chain connects TRBV4-2 to TRBJ2-7; 7 bases line up with TRBD1. V lost 5 bases and J lost 6; bases outside the gene matches: 7. From germline, CDR1 is LGHNA and CDR2 YNFKEQ. The CDR3 has 13 residues. The CDR3 DNA follows: TGTGCCAGCAGCAATACAAAGGGGGCCGAGCAGTACTTC. Translation gives CASSNTKGAEQYF.

CDR3 coding DNA: TGTGCCAGCAGCTTAGGGCAGGGTGACAATCAGCCCCAGCATTTT. This encodes CASSLGQGDNQPQHF. This rearrangement joins TRBV28 to TRBJ1-5, with a weak D call TRBD1 (5 bases). Germline V gene lookup returns CDR1 MDHEN and CDR2 SYDVKM. Deletions cut 6 bases from V and 3 bases from J, with 15 bases between. The CDR3 length is 15 residues. Variable domain in full (rest from reference TRBV28 and TRBJ1-5): DVKVTQSSRYLVKRTGEKVFLECVQDMDHENMFWYRQDPGLGLRLIYFSYDVKMKEKGDIPEGYSVSREKKERFSLILESASTNQTSMYLCASSLGQGDNQPQHFGDGTRLSIL.

For the CDR3, the DNA is TGTGCCAGCAGATCTCAGGGATTAGGCTACACCTTC. Its protein is CASRSQGLGYTF. V gene TRBV6-6 combines with J gene TRBJ1-2; TRBD1 might be the D (5 bases). V was trimmed by 6 bases and J by 8 bases, leaving 13 bases between them. Looked up from germline, CDR1 is MNHNY and CDR2 is SVGAGI (reference sequence). The CDR3 consists of 12 residues.

The chain has TRBV18 and TRBJ1-1; D gene ambiguous. There are 14 residues in the CDR3. CDR1 KGHSH and CDR2 LQKENI come from the germline V gene. The V end lost 2 bases, the J end lost 0 bases, and 7 bases lay between the germline ends. The CDR3, as DNA: TGTGCCAGCTCACCAACACACATGAACACTGAAGCTTTCTTT. This translates into CASSPTHMNTEAFF.

A remark on this clone: Germline is not matched at one junction end, which may reflect a read error. The genes are TRBV5-5 and TRBJ1-3; a weak D match, TRBD1 (5 bases). CDR1 and CDR2 (germline): SGHKS, YYEKEE (reference sequence). This CDR3 is built from 14 residues. The CDR3 bases are TGTGCCAGCAGCGGGAAGGGGTATGGATACACCATATATTTT. Translating it yields CASSGKGYGYTIYF. The whole variable domain, filled in from reference TRBV5-5 and TRBJ1-3, reads DAGVTQSPTHLIKTRGQQVTLRCSPISGHKSVSWYQQVLGQGPQFIFQYYEKEERGRGNFPDRFSARQFPNYSSELNVNALLLGDSALYLCASSGKGYGYTIYFGEGSWLTVV.

The chain joins TRBV18 to TRBJ2-2; 8 bases are shared with TRBD1. J lost 4 bases, V lost 5 bases, and 0 bases had no gene match. This CDR3 has 13 amino acids. CDR1 is KGHSH, CDR2 LQKENI, per germline. DNA for the CDR3: TGTGCCAGCTCAGGACAGGGCACCGGGGAGCTGTTTTTT. Amino acid sequence: CASSGQGTGELFF.

The V call is TRBV4-3, the J call TRBJ1-3; 7 bases are a match to TRBD1. The trim removed 6 bases at V and 0 bases at J, leaving 5 bases unmatched. The CDR3 totals 15 residues. Germline V gene sequence: CDR1 LGHNA, CDR2 YSLEER. The CDR3 bases are TGCGCCAGCAGTACAGGGGAGATCTCTGGAAACACCATATATTTT. Encoded protein: CASSTGEISGNTIYF.

J is TRBJ2-7 and V is TRBV10-1; 10 bases agree with TRBD2. J was trimmed by 3 bases and V by 2 bases; bases with no gene match: 7. Germline V gene lookup returns CDR1 WNHNN and CDR2 SYGVQD (reference sequence). CDR3 size: 16 residues. Here the CDR3 DNA reads TGCGCCAGCAGTGAGGGGGCTAGCGGGGGATTCTACGAGCAGTACTTC. Translating it yields CASSEGASGGFYEQYF.

This chain connects TRBV28 to TRBJ1-1, with D perhaps matching TRBD1 (6 bases). CDR3 length: 19 amino acids. V lost 2 bases, J lost 0 bases, and 22 bases lay in between. Germline CDR1 reads MDHEN; CDR2 reads SYDVKM. The CDR3: CASSLGTRPGEFLNTEAFF. The CDR3 DNA reads as TGTGCCAGCAGTTTAGGTACGCGCCCAGGGGAGTTTTTGAACACTGAAGCTTTCTTT. Based on the CDR3 plus reference TRBV28 and TRBJ1-1, the full variable domain is DVKVTQSSRYLVKRTGEKVFLECVQDMDHENMFWYRQDPGLGLRLIYFSYDVKMKEKGDIPEGYSVSREKKERFSLILESASTNQTSMYLCASSLGTRPGEFLNTEAFFGQGTRLTVV.

The chain is built from TRBV7-9 and TRBJ2-5; the D gene is possibly TRBD1 (6 bases). CDR1 is SEHNR, CDR2 FQNEAQ, per germline (reference sequence). The CDR3 is 15 residues long. Trimming cost V 4 bases and J 5 bases, with 17 bases left between them. CDR3 amino acids: CASSSRQGYWETQYF. The CDR3 DNA follows: TGTGCCAGCAGCTCGCGCCAGGGGTATTGGGAGACCCAGTACTTC.

This chain connects TRBV29-1 to TRBJ2-3; the D is unclear. The CDR3 consists of 13 residues. The V end lost 7 bases, the J end lost 6 bases, and 17 bases lay between the germline ends. Looked up from germline, CDR1 is SQVTM and CDR2 is ANQGSEA. The CDR3: CSATALSGDTQYF. The DNA of the CDR3 is TGCAGCGCCACCGCCCTTTCCGGGGATACGCAGTATTTT.

The V and J genes are TRBV6-2 or TRBV6-3 and TRBJ1-1; D is unresolved. Germline-derived CDR1 and CDR2 are MNHEY and SVGEGT. The CDR3 spans 13 residues. Trimming pared 5 bases from V and 5 bases from J, leaving 12 bases between. The CDR3 DNA is TGTGCCAGCAGTCCCCTGGCCTGGACTGAAGCTTTCTTT. Translation gives CASSPLAWTEAFF.

The V and J genes are TRBV2 and TRBJ1-2; D remains unclear. The V gene's germline CDR1 is SNHLY and CDR2 FYNNEI. The CDR3 length is 11 residues. The V end lost 4 bases, the J end lost 5 bases, and 5 bases lay between the germline ends. CDR3 bases: TGTGCCAGCAGTGTGGAGTATGGCTACACCTTC. Its translation is CASSVEYGYTF.

The J gene is TRBJ2-3, the V gene TRBV6-2 or TRBV6-3; 9 nucleotides match TRBD2. Germline V CDR1 and CDR2: MNHEY, SVGEGT. J lost 2 bases, V lost 2 bases, and 11 bases had no gene match. The CDR3 loop spans 18 amino acids. This CDR3 reads CASSYVGRGGRNTDTQYF. Here the CDR3 DNA reads TGTGCCAGCAGTTACGTCGGGCGGGGGGGCCGTAACACAGATACGCAGTATTTT.

J is TRBJ2-5 and V is TRBV6-2 or TRBV6-3; tentatively, D is TRBD2 (5 bases). This CDR3 is built from 17 residues. Germline V gene lookup returns CDR1 MNHEY and CDR2 SVGEGT. The ends were cut back, 5 bases at V and 1 base at J, with 20 bases in the middle. The CDR3 region has the DNA TGTGCCAGCAGTCTCCTCCTTGGCGGGCTACTCCAAGAGACCCAGTACTTC. Its translation: CASSLLLGGLLQETQYF.

The V and J genes are TRBV2 and TRBJ1-2; D ambiguous. Germline values: CDR1 SNHLY, CDR2 FYNNEI. The CDR3 covers 15 residues. V lost 3 bases and J lost 0, with 11 bases in between. CDR3: CASSERGGANYGYTF. DNA of the CDR3: TGTGCCAGCAGTGAGCGGGGTGGGGCTAACTATGGCTACACCTTC.

This chain connects TRBV7-9 to TRBJ2-5, with D possibly matching TRBD2 (6 bases). CDR3 length: 13 residues. V was shortened by 7 bases and J by 2 bases, with 11 bases between the two germline ends. Germline values: CDR1 SEHNR, CDR2 FQNEAQ (reference sequence). This CDR3 is CASTLGLQETQYF. The CDR3, as DNA: TGTGCCAGCACCTTGGGACTTCAAGAGACCCAGTACTTC.

The chain combines TRBV3-1 (or the pseudogene TRBV3-2) with TRBJ2-5, with D perhaps matching TRBD1 (5 bases). The CDR3 runs 13 residues. CDR1 LGHDT and CDR2 YNNKEL come from the germline V gene (reference sequence). V dropped 7 bases and J dropped 1 base, with 10 bases sitting between them. CDR3 nucleotide sequence: TGTGCCAGCACACGACAGATCCAAGAGACCCAGTACTTC. Protein sequence: CASTRQIQETQYF.

The chain carries TRBV6-2 or TRBV6-3 and TRBJ2-6; the D gene is possibly TRBD1 (5 bases). The V end was cut by 6 bases, the J end by 0 bases, with 9 bases between. The germline CDR1 and CDR2 sequences are MNHEY and SVGEGT. The CDR3 is 15 amino acids. The CDR3 DNA follows: TGTGCCAGCAGCAAGACAGACTCTGGGGCCAACGTCCTGACTTTC. It codes for CASSKTDSGANVLTF.